The rows below give T cell receptor beta chains drawn from one sample of a study of blood T cell repertoires in COVID-19. Repertoires were generated with immunoSEQ multiplex PCR, while TCRdb's copy carries only in-frame clones and drops some. The data contain under 300,000 clones, 80% to 90% of them seen just once; the ten biggest clones take up 2% to 3%. The specimen was PBMCs or T cells enriched from blood (not recorded which). These receptors originate from a woman between 18 and 30 years old who had recovered from COVID-19. The CDR3 runs from the conserved cysteine through the conserved F or W. The D gene is left open where the match is weak. Size is stated for part of the rows, as once, few or many counts, or as a class when the clone is expanded.

>TRBJ2-3|.|TRBV30|.
TGTGCCTGGGCCCGACAAGTCACAGATACGCAGTATTTT
CAWARQVTDTQYF
>TRBJ2-3|.|TRBV20-1|TRBD2
TGCAGTGCTAGTCTGGGCGGGGGGGCAACAGATACGCAGTATTTT
CSASLGGGATDTQYF
>TRBJ1-3|.|TRBV6-5|.
TGTGCCAGCAGCCTAAGGAAACAGGGTGGAAACACCATATATTTT
CASSLRKQGGNTIYF
>TRBJ1-3|.|TRBV11-2|.
TGTGCCAGCAGCTTAGAGGCCCGTCGCGGGAACACCATATATTTT
CASSLEARRGNTIYF
>TRBJ2-1|.|TRBV27|.
TGTGCCAGCAGTTTCCTGAGTGCGGGCTCCTACAATGAGCAGTTCTTC
CASSFLSAGSYNEQFF
>TRBJ2-5|.|TRBV7-6|.
TGTGCCAGCAGCTTATATCCCAGGGGCGGAGAGACCCAGTACTTC
CASSLYPRGGETQYF
>TRBJ2-5|.|TRBV3-1/TRBV3-2|TRBD2
TGTGCCAGCAGCCTCCTAACTAGCGGGTCCTTCGGTGTTCAAGAGACCCAGTACTTC
CASSLLTSGSFGVQETQYF
>TRBJ2-7|.|TRBV11-2|.
TGTGCCAGCAGCTTATTCTCCCTCCCCTACGAGCAGTACTTC
CASSLFSLPYEQYF
>TRBJ2-7|once|TRBV12-3/TRBV12-4|.
TGTGCCAGCAGTTTCTGGGCCGGGACTCCCTACTTC
CASSFWAGTPYF
>TRBJ1-2|.|TRBV5-6|.
TGTGCCAGCAGCTTGGTGGGAGGGCCCGGCGGCTACACCTTC
CASSLVGGPGGYTF
>TRBJ2-1|.|TRBV27|.
TGTGCCAGCAGCGCCGTGGCTGGAGGGATCGATGAGCAGTTCTTC
CASSAVAGGIDEQFF
>TRBJ2-3|.|TRBV19|.
TGTGCCAGTAGATCTGCAACTAGCACAGATACGCAGTATTTT
CASRSATSTDTQYF
>TRBJ1-5|.|TRBV28|.
TGTGCCAGCAGGACAATTAATCAGCCCCAGCATTTT
CASRTINQPQHF
>TRBJ2-1|once|TRBV6-5|.
TGTGCCAGCACGGCCTACAATGAGCAGTTCTTC
CASTAYNEQFF
>TRBJ2-7|.|TRBV3-1/TRBV3-2|.
TGTGCCAGCAGCCGCACGGCCGGGACCTACGAGCAGTACTTC
CASSRTAGTYEQYF
>TRBJ2-5|.|TRBV28|.
TGTGCCAGCAGTTCCCACAGGAGACACTTGGGGGAGACCCAGTACTTC
CASSSHRRHLGETQYF
>TRBJ2-1|.|TRBV9|TRBD2
TGTGCCAGCAGCGTTACGGGGGGGCAGATCAGCCGTGAGCAGTTCTTC
CASSVTGGQISREQFF
>TRBJ1-5|.|TRBV27|TRBD1
TGTGCCAGCAGTTCCAAATATGACAGGGTTGATTTGAGCAATCAGCCCCAGCATTTT
CASSSKYDRVDLSNQPQHF
>TRBJ2-7|.|TRBV4-1|TRBD1
TGCGCCAGCAGCTCCCCGGGACAGGGAACTGGCGAGCAGTACTTC
CASSSPGQGTGEQYF
>TRBJ2-3|.|TRBV3-1/TRBV3-2|.
TGTGCCAGCAGCCAAGATCTTTCAGACACAGATACGCAGTATTTT
CASSQDLSDTDTQYF
>TRBJ2-2|.|TRBV10-1|TRBD2
TGCGCCAGCAGAGCAAACCCTAGCGGGGGCACCGGGGAGCTGTTTTTT
CASRANPSGGTGELFF
>TRBJ2-1|.|TRBV5-5|.
TGTGCCAGCAGCTTGTTTGCGGGATCAGGGGAGCAGTTCTTC
CASSLFAGSGEQFF
>TRBJ2-2|.|TRBV6-6|TRBD2
TGTGCCAGCAGTCCCTGGACTAGCGGGGTAAACACCGGGGAGCTGTTTTTT
CASSPWTSGVNTGELFF
>TRBJ2-7|.|TRBV2|TRBD1
TGTGCCAGCAGTCGGCGGACAGGACTTTACGAGCAGTACTTC
CASSRRTGLYEQYF
>TRBJ1-3|.|TRBV13|.
TGTGCCAGCAGCTTATTAAGACTGGGAGACAACACCATATATTTT
CASSLLRLGDNTIYF
>TRBJ1-3|.|TRBV19|.
TGTGCCAGTAGTACCCGGGGACATTTTCCTCTCTCTGGAAACACCATATATTTT
CASSTRGHFPLSGNTIYF
>TRBJ1-4|.|TRBV2|.
TGTGCCAGCAGGGGGGCCGAGGGGGAAAAACTGTTTTTT
CASRGAEGEKLFF